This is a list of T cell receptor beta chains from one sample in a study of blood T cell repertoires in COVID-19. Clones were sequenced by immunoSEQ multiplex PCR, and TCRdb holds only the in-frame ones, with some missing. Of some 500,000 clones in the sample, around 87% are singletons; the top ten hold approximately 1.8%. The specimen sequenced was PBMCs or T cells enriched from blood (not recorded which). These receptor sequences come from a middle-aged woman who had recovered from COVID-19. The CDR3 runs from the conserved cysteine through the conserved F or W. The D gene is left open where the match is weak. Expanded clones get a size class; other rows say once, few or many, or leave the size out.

cdr3_nt: TGCGCCAGCAGTAGGGGACAGGGGGCCCTAGCCAAAAACATTCAGTACTTC; cdr3_aa: CASSRGQGALAKNIQYF; v_call: TRBV10-2; clone_size: NA; d_call: TRBD1; j_call: TRBJ2-4
cdr3_nt: TGTGCCACCAGCAGAGATGACCCCGGGGAGGGGGTGGACGAGCAGTACTTC; cdr3_aa: CATSRDDPGEGVDEQYF; v_call: TRBV15; clone_size: NA; d_call: NA; j_call: TRBJ2-7
cdr3_nt: TGTGCCAGCTCACCGTCTAGCGACCAAGAGACCCAGTACTTC; cdr3_aa: CASSPSSDQETQYF; v_call: TRBV18; clone_size: NA; d_call: NA; j_call: TRBJ2-5
cdr3_nt: TGTGCCACCAGCAGCCGGGACAGGGGTGTTGGAAACACCATATATTTT; cdr3_aa: CATSSRDRGVGNTIYF; v_call: TRBV15; clone_size: NA; d_call: TRBD1; j_call: TRBJ1-3
cdr3_nt: TGCAGTGCTAGTTCTGACCGGAGGGCCGTTTTCAATGAGCAGTTCTTC; cdr3_aa: CSASSDRRAVFNEQFF; v_call: TRBV20-1; clone_size: NA; d_call: NA; j_call: TRBJ2-1
cdr3_nt: TGTGCCAGCAGCTTAGTCGGGAGAACTAATGAAAAACTGTTTTTT; cdr3_aa: CASSLVGRTNEKLFF; v_call: TRBV7-6; clone_size: NA; d_call: NA; j_call: TRBJ1-4
cdr3_nt: TGTGCCAGCAAAGCGGGCACACTCAATGAGCAGTTCTTC; cdr3_aa: CASKAGTLNEQFF; v_call: TRBV2; clone_size: once; d_call: NA; j_call: TRBJ2-1
cdr3_nt: TGTGCCAGTAGGAGCAGGGGTCAGGAGACCCAGTACTTC; cdr3_aa: CASRSRGQETQYF; v_call: TRBV19; clone_size: NA; d_call: NA; j_call: TRBJ2-5
cdr3_nt: TGCGCCAGCAGCCAAGTATCATCGACAGACGCCTACACCTTC; cdr3_aa: CASSQVSSTDAYTF; v_call: TRBV4-1; clone_size: NA; d_call: NA; j_call: TRBJ1-2
cdr3_nt: TGCGCCAGCAGCCAAGATTGGGGCGGGAGAACAGATACGCAGTATTTT; cdr3_aa: CASSQDWGGRTDTQYF; v_call: TRBV4-3; clone_size: NA; d_call: TRBD2; j_call: TRBJ2-3
cdr3_nt: TGTGCCAGCAGTGAGCGGGAGGGGGGCAATGAGCAGTTCTTC; cdr3_aa: CASSEREGGNEQFF; v_call: TRBV2; clone_size: NA; d_call: TRBD2; j_call: TRBJ2-1
cdr3_nt: TGTGCCAGCAGCCTGAGGACAGGGGGAGGAGAGACCCAGTACTTC; cdr3_aa: CASSLRTGGGETQYF; v_call: TRBV14; clone_size: once; d_call: TRBD1; j_call: TRBJ2-5
cdr3_nt: TGTGCCAGCAGTACCTGGAGATCCTACGAGCAGTACTTC; cdr3_aa: CASSTWRSYEQYF; v_call: TRBV27; clone_size: NA; d_call: NA; j_call: TRBJ2-7
cdr3_nt: TGCAGCGTTGAACCCGAAGGAGGTACTTATGGCTACACCTTC; cdr3_aa: CSVEPEGGTYGYTF; v_call: TRBV29-1; clone_size: NA; d_call: NA; j_call: TRBJ1-2
cdr3_nt: TGTGCCAGTAGTATAAAGGGACTAGCGGCTTATGAGCAGTTCTTC; cdr3_aa: CASSIKGLAAYEQFF; v_call: TRBV19; clone_size: NA; d_call: TRBD2; j_call: TRBJ2-1
cdr3_nt: TGTGCCAGCAGTTACTCAGGACAGTCAAATGAAAAACTGTTTTTT; cdr3_aa: CASSYSGQSNEKLFF; v_call: TRBV6-5; clone_size: NA; d_call: NA; j_call: TRBJ1-4
cdr3_nt: TGTGCCAGCAGCGATTTATTGTTTCAGGGTCAATGGTACTTC; cdr3_aa: CASSDLLFQGQWYF; v_call: TRBV5-4; clone_size: NA; d_call: NA; j_call: TRBJ2-4
cdr3_nt: TGTGCCAGCTCACCACCGTCAGGGGGTAGGACTGGAAACACCATATATTTT; cdr3_aa: CASSPPSGGRTGNTIYF; v_call: TRBV18; clone_size: few; d_call: TRBD1; j_call: TRBJ1-3
cdr3_nt: TGCAGCGCCGCCGGGGGTACCGGCTATGGCTACACCTTC; cdr3_aa: CSAAGGTGYGYTF; v_call: TRBV29-1; clone_size: NA; d_call: NA; j_call: TRBJ1-2
cdr3_nt: TGTGCCAGTAGTATAGATCCCCAGGGTAGGATCACTGAAGCTTTCTTT; cdr3_aa: CASSIDPQGRITEAFF; v_call: TRBV19; clone_size: NA; d_call: NA; j_call: TRBJ1-1
cdr3_nt: TGTGCTAGTGGTCTATCGCGGACAGGTGATAATTCACCCCTCCACTTT; cdr3_aa: CASGLSRTGDNSPLHF; v_call: TRBV12-5; clone_size: NA; d_call: TRBD1; j_call: TRBJ1-6
cdr3_nt: TGCGCCAGCAGCTTGGTGGCTAGCCCGAACACCGGGGAGCTGTTTTTT; cdr3_aa: CASSLVASPNTGELFF; v_call: TRBV5-1; clone_size: NA; d_call: NA; j_call: TRBJ2-2
cdr3_nt: TGTGCCAGCAGCTCGTCGACCACCCAGGGGTCAGGCACCTACGAGCAGTACTTC; cdr3_aa: CASSSSTTQGSGTYEQYF; v_call: TRBV13; clone_size: NA; d_call: NA; j_call: TRBJ2-7
cdr3_nt: TGTGCCAGTAGTATAGCCGGGAGAAGCTACGAGCAGTACTTC; cdr3_aa: CASSIAGRSYEQYF; v_call: TRBV19; clone_size: NA; d_call: NA; j_call: TRBJ2-7
cdr3_nt: TGTGCCAGCAGCCCCGCCCAGGCGTCTGGTCGTTACGAGCAGTACTTC; cdr3_aa: CASSPAQASGRYEQYF; v_call: TRBV7-9; clone_size: NA; d_call: NA; j_call: TRBJ2-7
cdr3_nt: TGTGCCAGCAGGACAAACAGCGGGAGGCCCCAAAACATTCAGTACTTC; cdr3_aa: CASRTNSGRPQNIQYF; v_call: TRBV2; clone_size: once; d_call: TRBD2; j_call: TRBJ2-4
cdr3_nt: TGTGCCAGCAGTCCTCGGGGAGTCGAGCAGTACTTC; cdr3_aa: CASSPRGVEQYF; v_call: TRBV12-3/TRBV12-4; clone_size: NA; d_call: NA; j_call: TRBJ2-7
cdr3_nt: TGTGCCAGCAGTTCATCCCAGGTCACACTACCGGGACTAGCGGGATCCGGGGAGCTGTTTTTT; cdr3_aa: CASSSSQVTLPGLAGSGELFF; v_call: TRBV27; clone_size: NA; d_call: TRBD2; j_call: TRBJ2-2
cdr3_nt: TGTGCCAGCAGCTTACGGAATGAGCAGTTCTTC; cdr3_aa: CASSLRNEQFF; v_call: TRBV11-2; clone_size: NA; d_call: NA; j_call: TRBJ2-1
cdr3_nt: TGTGCCAGCAGTGAGGAGGGACAGTTGAACACTGAAGCTTTCTTT; cdr3_aa: CASSEEGQLNTEAFF; v_call: TRBV2; clone_size: NA; d_call: TRBD1; j_call: TRBJ1-1
cdr3_nt: TGCGCCAGCAGCTTGGAAGGACAGTCCACTGAAGCTTTCTTT; cdr3_aa: CASSLEGQSTEAFF; v_call: TRBV5-1; clone_size: NA; d_call: NA; j_call: TRBJ1-1
cdr3_nt: TGTGCCAGCAGTTGCCGACAGGCCTCCTTCTCCTACGAGCAGTACTTC; cdr3_aa: CASSCRQASFSYEQYF; v_call: TRBV6-9; clone_size: NA; d_call: NA; j_call: TRBJ2-7
cdr3_nt: TGTGCCAGCAGCTCCCCGGCGGGGGGAGATACGCAGTATTTT; cdr3_aa: CASSSPAGGDTQYF; v_call: TRBV5-5; clone_size: NA; d_call: TRBD2; j_call: TRBJ2-3
cdr3_nt: TGTGCCAGTACCTCAGCCGGGACAGGGACCTATGGCTACACCTTC; cdr3_aa: CASTSAGTGTYGYTF; v_call: TRBV19; clone_size: NA; d_call: TRBD1; j_call: TRBJ1-2
cdr3_nt: TGTGCCACCAGTGACCCCTCACGAGGACAGGTGGGGGAGCTGTTTTTT; cdr3_aa: CATSDPSRGQVGELFF; v_call: TRBV24-1; clone_size: NA; d_call: TRBD1; j_call: TRBJ2-2
cdr3_nt: TGCGCCAGCAGCTTGGAATTTCTACCTGGAAACACCATATATTTT; cdr3_aa: CASSLEFLPGNTIYF; v_call: TRBV5-1; clone_size: few; d_call: NA; j_call: TRBJ1-3
cdr3_nt: TGTGCCAGCAGCCGATCCTCAGGGGGATGGACTGAAGCTTTCTTT; cdr3_aa: CASSRSSGGWTEAFF; v_call: TRBV11-2; clone_size: few; d_call: TRBD1; j_call: TRBJ1-1
cdr3_nt: TGCAGCACAAACAGGGGGACAGATACGCAGTATTTT; cdr3_aa: CSTNRGTDTQYF; v_call: TRBV29-1; clone_size: once; d_call: TRBD1; j_call: TRBJ2-3
cdr3_nt: TGTGCCAGCAGATCCTCCGGGGTTCTATACGAGCAGTACTTC; cdr3_aa: CASRSSGVLYEQYF; v_call: TRBV28; clone_size: NA; d_call: NA; j_call: TRBJ2-7
cdr3_nt: TGTGCCAGCAGAGACTGGACAGGCAACACCGGGGAGCTGTTTTTT; cdr3_aa: CASRDWTGNTGELFF; v_call: TRBV2; clone_size: NA; d_call: TRBD1; j_call: TRBJ2-2
cdr3_nt: TGTGCCAGCCGAGAGACTAGCGGGAGGTACAATGAGCAGTTCTTC; cdr3_aa: CASRETSGRYNEQFF; v_call: TRBV28; clone_size: NA; d_call: TRBD2; j_call: TRBJ2-1
cdr3_nt: TGTGCCAGCAGCCGGACTAGCGGGAGTGAGCAGTTCTTC; cdr3_aa: CASSRTSGSEQFF; v_call: TRBV3-1/TRBV3-2; clone_size: NA; d_call: TRBD2; j_call: TRBJ2-1
cdr3_nt: TGTGCCAGTAGTATCGGAGGGGAAGCTTTCTTT; cdr3_aa: CASSIGGEAFF; v_call: TRBV19; clone_size: NA; d_call: NA; j_call: TRBJ1-1
cdr3_nt: TGTGCCAGCAGCCCGGGACAGGGGGCGGATAGCAATCAGCCCCAGCATTTT; cdr3_aa: CASSPGQGADSNQPQHF; v_call: TRBV7-9; clone_size: NA; d_call: TRBD1; j_call: TRBJ1-5
cdr3_nt: TGCGCCAGCAGTGATATCCCCCGTCCAGGGGCCACCGGGGAGCTGTTTTTT; cdr3_aa: CASSDIPRPGATGELFF; v_call: TRBV5-1; clone_size: NA; d_call: NA; j_call: TRBJ2-2